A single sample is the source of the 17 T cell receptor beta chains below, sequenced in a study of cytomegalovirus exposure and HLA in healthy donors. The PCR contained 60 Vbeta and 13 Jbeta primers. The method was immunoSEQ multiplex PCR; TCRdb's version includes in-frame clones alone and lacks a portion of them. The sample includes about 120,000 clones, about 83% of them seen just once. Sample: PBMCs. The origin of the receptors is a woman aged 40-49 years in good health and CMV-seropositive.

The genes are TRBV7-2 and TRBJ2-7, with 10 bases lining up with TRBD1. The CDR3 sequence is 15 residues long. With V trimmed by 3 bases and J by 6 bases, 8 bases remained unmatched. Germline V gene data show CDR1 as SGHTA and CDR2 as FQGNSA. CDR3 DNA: TGTGCCAGCAGCTTCCCGGGACAGGGGTTGGGCGAGCAGTACTTC. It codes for CASSFPGQGLGEQYF. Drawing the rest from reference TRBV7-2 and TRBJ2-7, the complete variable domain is GAGVSQSPSNKVTEKGKDVELRCDPISGHTALYWYRQSLGQGLEFLIYFQGNSAPDKSGLPSDRFSAERTGGSVSTLTIQRTQQEDSAVYLCASSFPGQGLGEQYFGPGTRLTVT.

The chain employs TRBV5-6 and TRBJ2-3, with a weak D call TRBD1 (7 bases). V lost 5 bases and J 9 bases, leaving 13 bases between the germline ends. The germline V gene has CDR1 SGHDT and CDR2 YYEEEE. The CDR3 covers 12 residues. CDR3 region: CASRPPGGTQYF. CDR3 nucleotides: TGTGCCAGCAGGCCTCCAGGGGGGACGCAGTATTTT. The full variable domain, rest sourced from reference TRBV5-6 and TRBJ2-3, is DAGVTQSPTHLIKTRGQQVTLRCSPKSGHDTVSWYQQALGQGPQFIFQYYEEEERQRGNFPDRFSGHQFPNYSSELNVNALLLGDSALYLCASRPPGGTQYFGPGTRLTVL.

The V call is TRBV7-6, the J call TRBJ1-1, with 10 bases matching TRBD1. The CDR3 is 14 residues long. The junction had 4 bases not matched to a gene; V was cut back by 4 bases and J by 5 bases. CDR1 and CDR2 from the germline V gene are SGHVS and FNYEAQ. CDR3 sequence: CASSSDRGGTEAFF. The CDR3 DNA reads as TGTGCCAGCAGCTCGGACAGGGGGGGAACTGAAGCTTTCTTT.

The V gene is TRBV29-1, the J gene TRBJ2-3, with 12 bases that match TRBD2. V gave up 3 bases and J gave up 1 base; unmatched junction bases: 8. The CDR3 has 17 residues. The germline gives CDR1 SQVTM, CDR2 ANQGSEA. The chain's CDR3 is CSVEASGGAGGTDTQYF. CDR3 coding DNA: TGCAGCGTTGAGGCTAGCGGGGGGGCTGGGGGCACAGATACGCAGTATTTT.

The CDR3 is CASSIGTGTYEQYF. CDR3 coding DNA: TGTGCCAGTAGTATCGGGACAGGAACCTACGAGCAGTACTTC. J is TRBJ2-7 and V is TRBV19, with 8 bases that match TRBD1. J lost 2 bases, V lost 3 bases, and 3 bases had no gene match. The CDR3 is 14 residues long. Germline V gene sequence: CDR1 LNHDA, CDR2 SQIVND (reference sequence).

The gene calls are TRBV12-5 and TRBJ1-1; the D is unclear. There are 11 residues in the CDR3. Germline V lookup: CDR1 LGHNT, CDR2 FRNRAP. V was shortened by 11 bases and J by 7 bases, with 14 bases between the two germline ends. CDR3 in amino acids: CAGRWGDEAFF. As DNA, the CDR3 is TGTGCTGGCCGCTGGGGAGATGAAGCTTTCTTT.

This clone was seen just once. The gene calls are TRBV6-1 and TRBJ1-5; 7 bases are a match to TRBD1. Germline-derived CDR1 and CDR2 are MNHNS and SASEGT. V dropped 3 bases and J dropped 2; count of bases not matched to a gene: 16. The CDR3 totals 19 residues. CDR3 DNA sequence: TGTGCCAGCAGTGATCGGAGGACAGGAGGGACCTCGGGCAATCAGCCCCAGCATTTT. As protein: CASSDRRTGGTSGNQPQHF.

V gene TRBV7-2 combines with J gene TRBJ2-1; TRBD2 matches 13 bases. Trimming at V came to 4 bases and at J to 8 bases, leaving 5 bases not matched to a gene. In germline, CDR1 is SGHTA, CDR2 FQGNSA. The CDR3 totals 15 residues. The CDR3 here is CASSSRLAGGHEQFF. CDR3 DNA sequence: TGTGCCAGCAGCTCACGACTAGCGGGAGGCCATGAGCAGTTCTTC.

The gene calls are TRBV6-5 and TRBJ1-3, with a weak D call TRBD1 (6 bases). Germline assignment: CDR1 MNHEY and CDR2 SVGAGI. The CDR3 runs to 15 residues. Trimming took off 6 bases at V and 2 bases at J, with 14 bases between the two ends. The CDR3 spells CASRADRSTGNTIYF. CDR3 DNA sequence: TGTGCCAGCAGAGCCGACAGGTCCACTGGAAACACCATATATTTT.

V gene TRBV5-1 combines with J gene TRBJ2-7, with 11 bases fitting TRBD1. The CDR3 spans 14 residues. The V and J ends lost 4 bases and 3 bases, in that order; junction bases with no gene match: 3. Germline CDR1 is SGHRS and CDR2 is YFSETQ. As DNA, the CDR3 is TGCGCCAGCAGCCCGGGACAGGGGGTCTACGAGCAGTACTTC. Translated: CASSPGQGVYEQYF.

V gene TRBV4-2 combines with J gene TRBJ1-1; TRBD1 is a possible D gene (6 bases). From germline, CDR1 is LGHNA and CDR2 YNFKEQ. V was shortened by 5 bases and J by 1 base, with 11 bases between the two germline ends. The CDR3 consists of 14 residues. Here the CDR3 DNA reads TGTGCCAGCAGCTACGGGACAACGAACACTGAAGCTTTCTTT. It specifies CASSYGTTNTEAFF.

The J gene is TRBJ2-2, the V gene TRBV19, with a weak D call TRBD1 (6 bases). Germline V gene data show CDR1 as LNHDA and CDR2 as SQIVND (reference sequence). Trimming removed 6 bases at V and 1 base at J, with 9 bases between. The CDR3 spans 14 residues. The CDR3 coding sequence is TGTGCCAGTAGCCGGGGACAGAACACCGGGGAGCTGTTTTTT. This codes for CASSRGQNTGELFF.

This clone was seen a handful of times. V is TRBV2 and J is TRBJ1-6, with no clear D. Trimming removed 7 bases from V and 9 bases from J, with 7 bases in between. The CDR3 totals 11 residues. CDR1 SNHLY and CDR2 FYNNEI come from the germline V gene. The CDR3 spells CASKRSSPLHF. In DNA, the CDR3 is TGTGCCAGCAAGAGGAGTTCACCCCTCCACTTT.

The CDR3 coding sequence is TGCGCCACCCAGCGACTAGCGGGAGTTATTGTCGATGAGCAGTTCTTC. Its protein is CATQRLAGVIVDEQFF. This sequence joins TRBV5-1 and TRBJ2-1; 12 positions agree with TRBD2. J gave up 8 bases and V 9 bases, and 15 bases lay outside the gene matches. Germline loops: CDR1 SGHRS, CDR2 YFSETQ. CDR3 length: 16 amino acids.

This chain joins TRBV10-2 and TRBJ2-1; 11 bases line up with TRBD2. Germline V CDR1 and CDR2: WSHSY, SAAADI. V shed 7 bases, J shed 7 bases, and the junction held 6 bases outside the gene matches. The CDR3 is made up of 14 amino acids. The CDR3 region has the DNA TGCGCCAGCACCTCCCCTAGCGGGAGGAATGAGCAGTTCTTC. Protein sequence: CASTSPSGRNEQFF.

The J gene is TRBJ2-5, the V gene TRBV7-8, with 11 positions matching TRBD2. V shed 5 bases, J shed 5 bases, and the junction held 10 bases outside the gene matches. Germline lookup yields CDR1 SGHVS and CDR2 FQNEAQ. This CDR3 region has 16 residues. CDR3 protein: CASSLIVAGGPETQYF. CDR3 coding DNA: TGTGCCAGCAGCCTGATTGTAGCGGGAGGGCCGGAGACCCAGTACTTC.

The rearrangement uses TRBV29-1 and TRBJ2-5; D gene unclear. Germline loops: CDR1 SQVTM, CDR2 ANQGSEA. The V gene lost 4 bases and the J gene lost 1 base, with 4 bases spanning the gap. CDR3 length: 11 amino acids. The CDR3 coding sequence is TGCAGCGTTGCCTTCCAAGAGACCCAGTACTTC. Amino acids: CSVAFQETQYF.